The rows below give T cell receptor beta chains drawn from one sample of a study of cytomegalovirus exposure and HLA in healthy donors. Sequencing used immunoSEQ multiplex PCR; TCRdb keeps in-frame clones, though not all of them. The sample includes some 200,000 clones, under 70% of them seen just once. Sequencing was carried out using PBMCs. The receptors originated from a man aged 35-49 years in good health and CMV-seropositive. CDR3s include the opening cysteine and the closing phenylalanine or tryptophan. Fields, in order: D gene, J gene, clone size, V gene, CDR3 protein, CDR3 DNA. A D gene is named only where the DNA matches it firmly. Some rows mark clone size as missing; the rest say once, few, many or name a class of expanded clone.

>.|TRBJ2-2|.|TRBV6-5
CASSYFWESNTGELFF
TGTGCCAGCAGTTACTTCTGGGAGTCGAACACCGGGGAGCTGTTTTTT
>.|TRBJ1-3|.|TRBV7-9
CASSPSSGNTIYF
TGTGCCAGCAGCCCGAGCTCTGGAAACACCATATATTTT
>TRBD2|TRBJ2-3|.|TRBV5-1
CASSWGGGYTDTQYF
TGCGCCAGCAGCTGGGGCGGGGGTTACACAGATACGCAGTATTTT
>.|TRBJ1-2|once|TRBV5-6
CASSLGRGHNYGYTF
TGTGCCAGCAGCTTGGGGCGGGGGCATAACTATGGCTACACCTTC
>.|TRBJ2-7|.|TRBV18
CASSPRGGSSSYEQYF
TGTGCCAGCTCACCGAGAGGGGGATCCAGCTCCTACGAGCAGTACTTC
>.|TRBJ1-5|.|TRBV25-1
CASSGAGSVSNQPQHF
TGTGCCAGCAGTGGGGCGGGCAGTGTTAGCAATCAGCCCCAGCATTTT
>.|TRBJ2-5|.|TRBV14
CASSQDPFQETQYF
TGTGCCAGCAGCCAAGATCCATTCCAGGAGACCCAGTACTTC
>.|TRBJ2-5|few|TRBV6-5
CASSYQPQSQTQYF
TGTGCCAGCAGTTACCAACCTCAGTCACAGACCCAGTACTTC
>.|TRBJ1-6|.|TRBV19
CASSIRGRQDSPLHF
TGTGCCAGTAGTATAAGGGGCAGGCAGGATTCACCCCTCCACTTT
>.|TRBJ2-2|.|TRBV14
CASSLQGGRGTGELFF
TGTGCCAGCAGCTTACAGGGCGGTCGAGGCACCGGGGAGCTGTTTTTT
>.|TRBJ2-7|.|TRBV5-5
CASSWAQGRDGQYF
TGTGCCAGCAGCTGGGCCCAGGGGAGGGACGGGCAGTACTTC
>.|TRBJ1-2|.|TRBV7-2
CASSLSPRHLFSGHTF
TGTGCCAGCAGCTTATCTCCGAGACACCTATTCAGTGGCCACACCTTC
>.|TRBJ1-1|few|TRBV5-5
CASSLGTDTEAFF
TGTGCCAGCAGCTTGGGGACAGACACTGAAGCTTTCTTT
>.|TRBJ2-5|.|TRBV7-6
CASSPNEGDKGYF
TGTGCCAGCAGCCCCAACGAGGGGGATAAGGGTTACTTC
>.|TRBJ2-7|once|TRBV7-2
CASSSLSGYEQYF
TGTGCCAGCAGTTCTTTAAGCGGCTACGAGCAGTACTTC
>.|TRBJ2-7|.|TRBV7-9
CASSGQQGFEQYF
TGTGCCAGCAGCGGTCAACAGGGTTTCGAGCAGTACTTC
>.|TRBJ1-1|.|TRBV7-9
CASSSVGQGDAEAFF
TGTGCCAGCAGCTCGGTCGGTCAGGGTGACGCTGAAGCTTTCTTT
>TRBD1|TRBJ2-3|.|TRBV14
CASSPTGGDTQYF
TGTGCCAGCAGCCCTACAGGGGGAGATACGCAGTATTTT
>.|TRBJ2-1|.|TRBV5-1
CASSPGTNNEQFF
TGCGCCAGCAGCCCGGGGACAAACAATGAGCAGTTCTTC
>.|TRBJ1-5|.|TRBV14
CASSRQREGGVPQPQHF
TGTGCCAGCAGCCGCCAAAGGGAGGGAGGGGTTCCTCAGCCCCAGCATTTT
>TRBD1|TRBJ1-2|.|TRBV18
CASRDSRGYGYTF
TGTGCCAGCCGGGACAGTCGAGGCTATGGCTACACCTTC
>.|TRBJ2-7|.|TRBV7-2
CASSQAYRTGYEQYF
TGTGCCAGCAGCCAAGCTTACCGAACGGGCTACGAGCAGTACTTC
>TRBD2|TRBJ2-7|few|TRBV5-4
CASSLLTSAVTYEQYF
TGTGCCAGCAGCCTACTGACTAGCGCGGTAACCTACGAGCAGTACTTC
>TRBD1|TRBJ1-2|few|TRBV5-6
CASSLQGGYGYTF
TGTGCCAGCAGCTTGCAGGGGGGCTATGGCTACACCTTC
>TRBD2|TRBJ2-2|.|TRBV4-1
CASSQVQLAGVPGELFF
TGCGCCAGCAGCCAAGTTCAACTAGCGGGGGTACCCGGGGAGCTGTTTTTT
>TRBD2|TRBJ2-7|.|TRBV7-2
CASSLLAGGEQYF
TGTGCCAGCAGCTTACTAGCGGGGGGAGAGCAGTACTTC
>.|TRBJ1-1|.|TRBV4-1
CASSQVPDEGMEAFF
TGCGCCAGCAGCCAAGTCCCAGACGAGGGTATGGAAGCTTTCTTT
>TRBD2|TRBJ2-7|.|TRBV6-1
CASSVNLVAGESEQYF
TGTGCCAGCAGTGTTAACTTGGTAGCGGGGGAGAGCGAGCAGTACTTC
>.|TRBJ1-2|.|TRBV6-5
CASSYSSLGGGYTF
TGTGCCAGCAGTTACTCTTCTCTAGGCGGCGGCTACACCTTC
>TRBD1|TRBJ1-2|.|TRBV6-5
CASSYQGAIIGYTF
TGTGCCAGCAGTTACCAGGGGGCGATAATCGGCTACACCTTC
>.|TRBJ1-1|.|TRBV28
CASSSSPNTEAFF
TGTGCCAGCAGTTCCTCCCCGAACACTGAAGCTTTCTTT
>.|TRBJ2-7|few|TRBV4-3
CASSLAPGVIYEQYF
TGCGCCAGCAGCCTGGCCCCAGGGGTCATCTACGAGCAGTACTTC
>TRBD1|TRBJ1-2|few|TRBV7-9
CASSFPGTGGVGGYTF
TGTGCCAGCAGCTTCCCGGGGACAGGGGGCGTTGGAGGCTACACCTTC
>.|TRBJ2-2|.|TRBV6-5
CASSYLSGELFF
TGTGCCAGCAGTTACCTCTCCGGGGAGCTGTTTTTT
>TRBD1|TRBJ2-1|.|TRBV4-1
CASSQGDRVNEQFF
TGCGCCAGCAGCCAAGGGGACAGGGTCAATGAGCAGTTCTTC
>TRBD2|TRBJ2-1|few|TRBV11-2
CASSLEAPGTSGDEQFF
TGTGCCAGCAGCTTAGAGGCCCCCGGGACTAGCGGGGATGAGCAGTTCTTC
>TRBD1|TRBJ1-3|.|TRBV7-8
CASSIPSGQGAAGNTIYF
TGTGCCAGCAGCATCCCGTCGGGACAGGGGGCTGCTGGAAACACCATATATTTT
>.|TRBJ2-1|few|TRBV4-1
CASSFSGGLDGNEQFF
TGCGCCAGCAGCTTTTCAGGGGGACTAGACGGAAATGAGCAGTTCTTC
>.|TRBJ1-5|.|TRBV21-1
CASSLIQGLDQPQHF
TGTGCCAGCAGTCTTATACAGGGCCTGGATCAGCCCCAGCATTTT
>.|TRBJ2-5|few|TRBV7-2
CASSLDVIGGGETQYF
TGTGCCAGCAGCTTAGACGTAATCGGGGGAGGAGAGACCCAGTACTTC
>.|TRBJ2-1|.|TRBV9
CASSPRGSSSYNEQFF
TGTGCCAGCAGCCCTCGGGGTTCGAGCTCCTACAATGAGCAGTTCTTC
>TRBD1|TRBJ1-2|.|TRBV27
CASKDRGMTNYGYTF
TGTGCCAGCAAGGACAGGGGGATGACTAACTATGGCTACACCTTC
>TRBD1|TRBJ1-2|.|TRBV19
CASSIAGTGEVWGYTF
TGTGCCAGTAGTATTGCCGGGACAGGGGAAGTTTGGGGCTACACCTTC
>.|TRBJ2-2|.|TRBV5-6
CASSRTSVGELFF
TGTGCCAGCAGTCGTACTTCGGTCGGGGAGCTGTTTTTT
>.|TRBJ2-2|.|TRBV6-5
CASSYSRGDTGELFF
TGTGCCAGCAGTTATAGCAGGGGAGACACCGGGGAGCTGTTTTTT
>.|TRBJ1-2|.|TRBV15
CATSRVPSGQPYGYTF
TGTGCCACCAGCAGGGTTCCCTCAGGACAGCCCTATGGCTACACCTTC
>TRBD1|TRBJ1-6|.|TRBV19
CASSIWDSFNSPLHF
TGTGCCAGTAGTATTTGGGACAGCTTTAATTCACCCCTCCACTTT
>TRBD1|TRBJ1-2|.|TRBV9
CASSVGGTGGSGYTF
TGTGCCAGCAGCGTAGGTGGGACAGGGGGAAGCGGCTACACCTTC
>.|TRBJ1-2|.|TRBV28
CASSFVWGDSYGYTF
TGTGCCAGCAGTTTTGTTTGGGGAGACTCCTATGGCTACACCTTC
>TRBD1|TRBJ2-1|.|TRBV19
CASSMTGGYNEQFF
TGTGCCAGTAGTATGACAGGGGGATACAATGAGCAGTTCTTC
>TRBD1|TRBJ1-4|.|TRBV2
CASSPTGVGGNEKLFF
TGTGCCAGCAGTCCCACAGGGGTAGGAGGGAATGAAAAACTGTTTTTT
>.|TRBJ2-6|.|TRBV4-1
CASSQDTDIFVSGANVLTF
TGCGCCAGCAGCCAAGATACGGACATCTTCGTCTCTGGGGCCAACGTCCTGACTTTC
>.|TRBJ1-1|.|TRBV6-6
CASSRRGGGDTEAFF
TGTGCCAGCAGCCGAAGGGGAGGGGGAGACACTGAAGCTTTCTTT
>.|TRBJ2-3|.|TRBV6-1
CASRGASGADTQYF
TGTGCCAGCAGGGGGGCAAGCGGGGCAGATACGCAGTATTTT